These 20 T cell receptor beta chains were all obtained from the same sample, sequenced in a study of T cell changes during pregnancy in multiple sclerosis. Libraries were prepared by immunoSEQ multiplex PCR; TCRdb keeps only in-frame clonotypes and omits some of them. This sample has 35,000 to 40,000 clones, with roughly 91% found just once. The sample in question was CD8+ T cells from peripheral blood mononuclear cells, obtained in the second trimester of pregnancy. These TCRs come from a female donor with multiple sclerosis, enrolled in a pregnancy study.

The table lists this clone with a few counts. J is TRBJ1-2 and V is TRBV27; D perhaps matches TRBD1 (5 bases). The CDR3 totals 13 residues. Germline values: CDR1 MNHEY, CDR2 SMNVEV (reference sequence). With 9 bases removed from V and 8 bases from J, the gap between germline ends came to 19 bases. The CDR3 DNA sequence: TGTGCCAGTGGAGGGCAGGGTTTATCCGGCTACACCTTC. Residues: CASGGQGLSGYTF.

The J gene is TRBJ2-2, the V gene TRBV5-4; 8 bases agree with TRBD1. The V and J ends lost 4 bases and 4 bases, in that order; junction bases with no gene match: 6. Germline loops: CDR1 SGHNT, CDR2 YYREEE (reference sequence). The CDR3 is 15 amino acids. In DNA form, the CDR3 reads TGTGCCAGCAGCGCTCAGGGGGCCAGCACCGGGGAGCTGTTTTTT. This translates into CASSAQGASTGELFF.

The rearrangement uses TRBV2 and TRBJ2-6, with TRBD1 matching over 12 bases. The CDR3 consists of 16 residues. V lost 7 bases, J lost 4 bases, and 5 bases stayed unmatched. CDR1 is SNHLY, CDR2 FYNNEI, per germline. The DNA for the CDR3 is TGTGCCAGCATGGGACAGGGGGCTTCGGGGGCCAACGTCCTGACTTTC. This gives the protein CASMGQGASGANVLTF. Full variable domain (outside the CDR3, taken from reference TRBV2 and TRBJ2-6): EPEVTQTPSHQVTQMGQEVILRCVPISNHLYFYWYRQILGQKVEFLVSFYNNEISEKSEIFDDQFSVERPDGSNFTLKIRSTKLEDSAMYFCASMGQGASGANVLTFGAGSRLTVL.

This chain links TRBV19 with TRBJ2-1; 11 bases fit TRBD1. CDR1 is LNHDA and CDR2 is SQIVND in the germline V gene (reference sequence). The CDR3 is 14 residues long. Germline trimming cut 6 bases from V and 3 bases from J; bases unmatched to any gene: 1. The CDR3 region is CASRGQGGYNEQFF. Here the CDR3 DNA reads TGTGCCAGTAGGGGACAGGGGGGCTACAATGAGCAGTTCTTC.

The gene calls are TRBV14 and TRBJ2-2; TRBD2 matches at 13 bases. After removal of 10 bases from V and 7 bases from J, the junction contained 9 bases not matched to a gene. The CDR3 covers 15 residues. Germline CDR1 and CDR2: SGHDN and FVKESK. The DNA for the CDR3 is TGTGCCACCAGGACCGGGACTAGCGGGATCGGGGAGCTGTTTTTT. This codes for CATRTGTSGIGELFF.

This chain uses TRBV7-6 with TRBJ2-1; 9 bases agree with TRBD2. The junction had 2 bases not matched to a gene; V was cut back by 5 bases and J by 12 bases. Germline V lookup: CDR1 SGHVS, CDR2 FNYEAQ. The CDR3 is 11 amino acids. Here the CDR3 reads CASSPGLAQFF. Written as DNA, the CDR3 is TGTGCCAGCAGCCCGGGACTAGCGCAGTTCTTC.

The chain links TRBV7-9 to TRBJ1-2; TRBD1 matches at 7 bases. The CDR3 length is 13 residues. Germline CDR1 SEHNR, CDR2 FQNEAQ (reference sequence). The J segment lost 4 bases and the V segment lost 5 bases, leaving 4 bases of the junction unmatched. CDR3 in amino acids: CASSLGTVYGYTF. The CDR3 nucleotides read TGTGCCAGCAGCCTCGGGACAGTCTATGGCTACACCTTC.

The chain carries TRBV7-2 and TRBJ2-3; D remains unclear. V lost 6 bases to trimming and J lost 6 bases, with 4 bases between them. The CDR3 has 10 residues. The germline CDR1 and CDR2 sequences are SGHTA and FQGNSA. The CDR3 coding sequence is TGTGCCAGCAGTCCGGATACGCAGTATTTT. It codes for CASSPDTQYF.

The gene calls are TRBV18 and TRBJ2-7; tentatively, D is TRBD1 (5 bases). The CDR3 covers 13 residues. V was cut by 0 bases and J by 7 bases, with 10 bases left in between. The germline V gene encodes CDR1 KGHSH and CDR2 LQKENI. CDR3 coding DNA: TGTGCCAGCTCACCACCGGCAGGGCAAGAGCAGTACTTC. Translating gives CASSPPAGQEQYF.

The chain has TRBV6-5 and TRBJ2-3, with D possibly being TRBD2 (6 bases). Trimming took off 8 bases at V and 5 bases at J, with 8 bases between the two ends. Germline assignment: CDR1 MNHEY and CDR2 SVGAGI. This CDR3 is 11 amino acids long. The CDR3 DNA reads TGTGCCAGCCTGGGGGGAGATACGCAGTATTTT. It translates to CASLGGDTQYF.

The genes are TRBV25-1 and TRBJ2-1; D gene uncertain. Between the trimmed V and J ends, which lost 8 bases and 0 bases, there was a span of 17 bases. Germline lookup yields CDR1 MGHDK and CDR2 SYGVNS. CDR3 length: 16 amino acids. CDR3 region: CASLIKQHSSYNEQFF. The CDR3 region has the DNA TGTGCCAGCCTTATCAAACAGCACTCCTCCTACAATGAGCAGTTCTTC.

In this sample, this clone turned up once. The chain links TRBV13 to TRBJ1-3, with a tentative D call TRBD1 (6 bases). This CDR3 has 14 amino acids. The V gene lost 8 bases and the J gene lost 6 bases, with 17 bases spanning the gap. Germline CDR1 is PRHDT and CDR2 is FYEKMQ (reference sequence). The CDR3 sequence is CASRNRANENTIYF. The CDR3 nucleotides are TGTGCCAGCCGAAACAGGGCTAACGAAAACACCATATATTTT.

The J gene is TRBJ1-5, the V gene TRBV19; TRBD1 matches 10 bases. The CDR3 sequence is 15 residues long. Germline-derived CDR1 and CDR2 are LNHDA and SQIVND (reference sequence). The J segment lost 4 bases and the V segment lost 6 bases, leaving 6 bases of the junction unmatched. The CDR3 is CASRTTGGGNQPQHF. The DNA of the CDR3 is TGTGCCAGTAGGACGACAGGGGGCGGGAATCAGCCCCAGCATTTT.

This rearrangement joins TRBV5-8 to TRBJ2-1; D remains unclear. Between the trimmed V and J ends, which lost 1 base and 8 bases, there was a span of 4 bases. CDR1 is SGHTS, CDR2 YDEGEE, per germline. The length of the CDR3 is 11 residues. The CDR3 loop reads CASSLSDEQFF. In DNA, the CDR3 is TGTGCCAGCAGCTTGTCCGATGAGCAGTTCTTC. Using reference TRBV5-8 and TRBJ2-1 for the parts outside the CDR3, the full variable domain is EAGVTQSPTHLIKTRGQQATLRCSPISGHTSVYWYQQALGLGLQFLLWYDEGEERNRGNFPPRFSGRQFPNYSSELNVNALELEDSALYLCASSLSDEQFFGPGTRLTVL.

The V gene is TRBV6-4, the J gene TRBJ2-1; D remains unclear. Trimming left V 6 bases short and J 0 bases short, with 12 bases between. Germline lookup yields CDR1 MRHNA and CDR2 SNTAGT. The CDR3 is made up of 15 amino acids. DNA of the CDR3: TGTGCCAGCAGGTGGGTCAACAGCTCCTACAATGAGCAGTTCTTC. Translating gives CASRWVNSSYNEQFF.

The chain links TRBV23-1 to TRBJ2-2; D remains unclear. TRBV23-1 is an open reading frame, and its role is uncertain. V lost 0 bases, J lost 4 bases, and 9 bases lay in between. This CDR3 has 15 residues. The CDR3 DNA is TGCGCCAGCAGTCAATCTATTCCTCCCACCGGGGAGCTGTTTTTT. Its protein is CASSQSIPPTGELFF.

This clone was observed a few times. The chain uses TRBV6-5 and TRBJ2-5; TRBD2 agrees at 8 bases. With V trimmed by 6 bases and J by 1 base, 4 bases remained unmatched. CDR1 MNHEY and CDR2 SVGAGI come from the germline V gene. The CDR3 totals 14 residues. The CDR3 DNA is TGTGCCAGCAGCCCCGGGGGGGCCCAAGAGACCCAGTACTTC. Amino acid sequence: CASSPGGAQETQYF.

The CDR3 sequence: CASSDRDRNSNQPQHF. The CDR3 nucleotides are TGCGCCAGCAGCGACCGGGACAGAAATAGCAATCAGCCCCAGCATTTT. The chain couples TRBV4-1 to TRBJ1-5; 7 bases match TRBD1. The CDR3 totals 16 residues. CDR1 and CDR2 from the germline V gene are MGHRA and YSYEKL. Trimming took 5 bases from V and 0 from J; bases not matched to a gene: 7.

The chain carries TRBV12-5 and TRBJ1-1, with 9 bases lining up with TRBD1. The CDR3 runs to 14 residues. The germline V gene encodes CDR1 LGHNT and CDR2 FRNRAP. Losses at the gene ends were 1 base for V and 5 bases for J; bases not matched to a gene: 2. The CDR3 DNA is TGTGCTAGTGGTTTGGGGACAGGGGCGACTGAAGCTTTCTTT. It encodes CASGLGTGATEAFF.

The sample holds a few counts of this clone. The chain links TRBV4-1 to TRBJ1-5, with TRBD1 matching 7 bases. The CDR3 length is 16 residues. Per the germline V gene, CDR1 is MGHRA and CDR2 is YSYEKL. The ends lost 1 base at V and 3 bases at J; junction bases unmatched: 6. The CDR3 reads CASSQGRDSYNQPQHF. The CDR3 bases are TGCGCCAGCAGCCAAGGCCGGGACAGTTACAATCAGCCCCAGCATTTT.